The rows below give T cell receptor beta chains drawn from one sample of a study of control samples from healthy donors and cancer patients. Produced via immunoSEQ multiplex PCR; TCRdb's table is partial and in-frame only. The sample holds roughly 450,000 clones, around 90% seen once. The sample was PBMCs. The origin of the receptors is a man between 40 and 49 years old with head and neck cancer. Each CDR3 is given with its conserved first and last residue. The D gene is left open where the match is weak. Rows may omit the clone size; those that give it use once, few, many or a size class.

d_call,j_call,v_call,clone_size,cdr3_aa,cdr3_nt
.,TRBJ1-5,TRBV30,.,CAWSINVGGNQPQHF,TGTGCCTGGAGTATCAACGTGGGGGGCAATCAGCCCCAGCATTTT
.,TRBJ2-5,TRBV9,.,CASSPRSGPQETQYF,TGTGCCAGCAGCCCTCGCAGTGGGCCTCAAGAGACCCAGTACTTC
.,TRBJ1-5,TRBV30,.,CAWSSQRGVTGFYSNQPQHF,TGTGCCTGGAGTTCCCAACGGGGGGTTACAGGGTTCTATAGCAATCAGCCCCAGCATTTT
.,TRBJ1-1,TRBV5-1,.,CASSSRDNTEAFF,TGCGCCAGCAGCTCCAGGGACAACACTGAAGCTTTCTTT
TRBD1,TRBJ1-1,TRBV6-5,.,CASSSGTGVLAFF,TGTGCCAGCAGCTCCGGGACAGGGGTGTTAGCTTTCTTT
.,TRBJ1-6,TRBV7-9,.,CASSLGITNSPLHF,TGTGCCAGCAGCTTAGGGATTACAAATTCACCCCTCCACTTT
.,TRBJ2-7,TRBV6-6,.,CASSLSGEQYF,TGTGCCAGCAGCTTGAGCGGGGAGCAGTACTTC
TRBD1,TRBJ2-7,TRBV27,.,CASSLRQGAYEQYF,TGTGCCAGCAGTTTGCGGCAGGGGGCCTACGAGCAGTACTTC
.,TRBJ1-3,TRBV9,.,CASTRTDGTGNTIYF,TGTGCCAGCACCAGGACAGACGGCACTGGAAACACCATATATTTT
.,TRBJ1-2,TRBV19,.,CASSLIPPLSYGYTF,TGTGCCAGTAGTCTCATCCCCCCTCTTAGCTATGGCTACACCTTC
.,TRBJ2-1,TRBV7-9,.,CASSLVTGQGGPEQFF,TGTGCCAGCAGCTTAGTAACGGGGCAGGGTGGACCTGAGCAGTTCTTC
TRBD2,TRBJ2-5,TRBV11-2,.,CASSLGGARETQYF,TGTGCCAGCAGCCTGGGAGGGGCAAGAGAGACCCAGTACTTC
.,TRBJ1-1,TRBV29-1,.,CSVGLARGTEAFF,TGCAGCGTTGGGTTGGCGAGGGGCACTGAAGCTTTCTTT
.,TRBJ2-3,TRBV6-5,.,CASRSGPVRTDTQYF,TGTGCCAGCAGGTCCGGGCCAGTCCGCACAGATACGCAGTATTTT
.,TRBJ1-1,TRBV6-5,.,CASSYSENTEAFF,TGTGCCAGCAGTTACTCAGAGAACACTGAAGCTTTCTTT
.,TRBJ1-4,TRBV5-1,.,CASSSGTRGEKLFF,TGCGCCAGCAGCTCCGGAACCCGGGGGGAAAAACTGTTTTTT
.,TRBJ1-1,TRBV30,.,CAWSGQEGTEAFF,TGTGCCTGGAGCGGACAAGAGGGAACTGAAGCTTTCTTT
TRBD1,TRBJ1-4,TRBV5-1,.,CASSIMGDSGKLFF,TGCGCCAGCAGCATTATGGGGGACAGCGGAAAACTGTTTTTT
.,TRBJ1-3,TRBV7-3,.,CASSQGISGNTIYF,TGTGCCAGCAGCCAGGGGATCTCTGGAAACACCATATATTTT
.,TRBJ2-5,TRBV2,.,CASSEGTVRETQYF,TGTGCCAGCAGTGAAGGTACAGTCCGGGAGACCCAGTACTTC
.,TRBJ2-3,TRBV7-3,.,CASSAGGRADTQYF,TGTGCCAGCTCCGCCGGGGGGCGGGCAGATACGCAGTATTTT
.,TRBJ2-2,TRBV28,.,CASSLLTEDTGELFF,TGTGCCAGCAGTTTATTGACGGAGGACACCGGGGAGCTGTTTTTT
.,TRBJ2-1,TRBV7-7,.,CASSSGDSFTTNEQFF,TGTGCTAGCAGCTCAGGCGACAGTTTCACCACCAATGAGCAGTTCTTC
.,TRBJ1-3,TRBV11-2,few,CASSSPRVGNTIYF,TGTGCCAGCAGCTCCCCTCGGGTTGGAAACACCATATATTTT
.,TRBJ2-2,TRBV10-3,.,CAISESGRLIGELFF,TGTGCCATCAGTGAGTCTGGCAGGTTGATCGGGGAGCTGTTTTTT
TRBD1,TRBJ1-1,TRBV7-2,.,CASSMTGYEAFF,TGTGCCAGCAGCATGACAGGGTACGAAGCTTTCTTT
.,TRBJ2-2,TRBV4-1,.,CASSQEDQNTGELFF,TGCGCCAGCAGCCAAGAGGACCAGAACACCGGGGAGCTGTTTTTT
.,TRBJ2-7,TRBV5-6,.,CASSPQANYEQYF,TGTGCCAGCAGCCCTCAGGCAAACTACGAGCAGTACTTC
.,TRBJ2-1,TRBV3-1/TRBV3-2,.,CASSQAESSYNEQFF,TGTGCCAGCAGCCAAGCTGAGAGCTCCTACAATGAGCAGTTCTTC
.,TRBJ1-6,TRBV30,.,CAWDRSSYNSPLHF,TGTGCCTGGGATCGGAGCTCCTATAATTCACCCCTCCACTTT
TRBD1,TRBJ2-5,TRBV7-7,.,CASSSGQGARETQYF,TGTGCTAGCAGTTCCGGACAGGGGGCGAGAGAGACCCAGTACTTC
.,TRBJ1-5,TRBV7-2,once,CASSPGTTNQPQHF,TGTGCCAGCAGCCCCGGGACGACTAATCAGCCCCAGCATTTT
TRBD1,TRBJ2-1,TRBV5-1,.,CASSYGQGPSGFF,TGCGCCAGCAGCTACGGACAGGGACCTTCAGGGTTCTTC
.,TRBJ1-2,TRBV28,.,CASSSAALSYGYTF,TGTGCCAGCAGTTCGGCAGCCCTTTCCTATGGCTACACCTTC
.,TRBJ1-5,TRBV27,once,CASSLLGGEPQHF,TGTGCCAGCAGTTTATTGGGGGGAGAGCCCCAGCATTTT
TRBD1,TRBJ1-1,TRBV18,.,CASSSNRGSNTEAFF,TGTGCCAGCTCATCAAACAGGGGCTCGAACACTGAAGCTTTCTTT
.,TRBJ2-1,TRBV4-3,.,CASSQDTGRNEQFF,TGCGCCAGCAGCCAAGATACAGGGAGGAATGAGCAGTTCTTC
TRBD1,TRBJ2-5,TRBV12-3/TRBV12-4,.,CASSSTGWETQYF,TGTGCCAGCAGTTCGACAGGGTGGGAGACCCAGTACTTC
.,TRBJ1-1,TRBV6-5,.,CASSGRSDTEAFF,TGTGCCAGCAGCGGACGGTCGGACACTGAAGCTTTCTTT
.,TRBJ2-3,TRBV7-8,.,CASSLVGEGTDTQYF,TGTGCCAGCAGCTTAGTCGGGGAGGGCACAGATACGCAGTATTTT
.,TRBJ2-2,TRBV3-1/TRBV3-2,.,CASSQELWAYTTGELFF,TGTGCCAGCAGCCAAGAATTATGGGCCTACACAACCGGGGAGCTGTTTTTT